This record looks at one TCR beta chain sequence and its context. The antigen is undetermined. The data derive from a study of shared clonotypes between healthy human individuals. About the study: The study enrolled a couple of women and a few men aged 18 to 49.

The material for each subset, its genomic DNA, was split evenly across several immunoSEQ plates. Generated by immunoSEQ multiplex PCR, the TCRdb table keeps only in-frame clones and is missing some. The sample includes about 560,000 clones, around three quarters seen only once; the top ten take around 11%. V dropped 2 bases and J dropped 3; count of bases not matched to a gene: 9. This CDR3 comprises 16 residues. CDR1 and CDR2 (germline): GTSNPN, SVGIG (reference sequence). Study results and limitations: Among donors, clonotype sharing was expected to be affected by sequencing depth.

The clonotype was recovered from a woman aged 40 to 50 in good health. Some clones in this sample may be carry-over from other donors' samples. The specimen sequenced was PBMCs. The chain combines TRBV30 with TRBJ1-4; 7 nucleotides align to TRBD1. CDR3 protein: CAWSTPYRGANEKLFF. For the CDR3, the DNA is TGTGCCTGGAGTACCCCTTACAGGGGTGCTAATGAAAAACTGTTTTTT.